This note documents a single T cell receptor (beta chain) sequence. Antigen specificity is unknown. The sample holds other DNA sequences that translate to the same CDR3. This sample stems from a study of beta chain features in type 1 diabetes. The study's findings and limits: Cells expressing TCR highly could be over-represented by cDNA sequencing. Type 1 diabetes patients had moderately but significantly shorter TCRB CDR3s in all four CD4+ subsets.

Expressed TCRB transcripts were sequenced after all isolated RNA was converted to cDNA. Only in-frame clones appear in the TCRdb table, and some are missing; sequencing was by immunoSEQ multiplex PCR. This table holds about 640,000 clones, approximately 13% found once. There are 11 residues in the CDR3. V lost 6 bases, J lost 5 bases, and 10 bases lay in between. Germline V gives CDR1 DFQATT, CDR2 SNEGSKA (reference sequence). The sequenced sample consisted of naive CD4+ T cells from blood. The V and J genes are TRBV20-1 and TRBJ2-5; D ambiguous. The receptor's source is a man aged 30 to 45 with type 1 diabetes. The CDR3 bases are TGCAGTGCCATAGGTGGGGAGACCCAGTACTTC. Amino acid sequence: CSAIGGETQYF.